This T cell receptor (beta chain) was found in a study of Ad26.COV2.S vaccination and SARS-CoV-2 variants (dated by TCRdb to the early 2020s). With respect to the entire study: Vaccine-arm donors came from COV1001, a multicentre, randomized, double-blind, placebo-controlled phase I-IIa trial of Ad26.COV2.S in healthy adults. Ad26.COV2.S was administered intramuscularly at 5 x 10^10 or 1 x 10^11 viral particles, either as a single shot or as two shots given 56 days apart. Sequencing of the TCRbeta repertoire served to evaluate the specificity and breadth of SARS-CoV-2-reactive T cell receptors following Ad26.COV2.S vaccination. A total of roughly 32 samples were included in the TCR-sequenced set, comprising approximately 20 Ad26.COV2.S vaccine recipients, 5 placebo recipients and 8 SARS-CoV-2 convalescent individuals. Trial participants were randomized into five groups of five: low-dose or high-dose Ad26.COV2.S given once or twice, or placebo on both occasions. Throughout the experiments and outcome assessment, investigators stayed blinded to trial group allocation. Overall results and qualifications from the work: The authors noted that total T cell responses may have been underestimated by the TCR breadth and depth analyses. Higher spike-specific TCR breadth was observed in Ad26.COV2.S recipients than in placebo recipients (P = 0.0014). Comparing responses between vaccine doses or regimens was not something the study was powered to do. Vaccine and placebo recipients had similar non-spike TCR breadth, a finding consistent with the vaccine containing only spike. After vaccination, spike-specific CD8+ and CD4+ T cell responses were reported to show substantial breadth.

TCRbeta CDR3 regions were sequenced with the immunoSEQ Assay. After extraction, genomic DNA underwent amplification by bias-controlled multiplex PCR, followed by high-throughput sequencing. The paper's data handling went like this. To quantify the absolute abundance of every unique TCRbeta CDR3 region, sequences were collapsed and filtered. T cell fraction was estimated by normalization of TCRbeta template counts to usable DNA, with usable DNA being measured through amplification of reference genes present in all nucleated cells. Repertoire TCRs were annotated as SARS-CoV-2-specific by exact matching of V gene, CDR3 amino acid sequence and J gene to a known reactive TCR set. The reference SARS-CoV-2 TCR set was derived from MIRA and filtered for enrichment in COVID-19-positive ImmuneCODE repertoires, a step that removed public or cross-reactive TCRs. Using the MIRA antigens, annotated TCRs were further analysed by specific ORF or by position within an ORF. Breadth was defined as the number of annotated unique rearrangements divided by the total number of unique productive rearrangements, and depth was defined as the summed frequency of the annotated unique rearrangements. Two-sided Wilcoxon rank-sum tests were applied when comparing TCR breadth between groups. The clones in this table, taken by TCRdb from immuneACCESS, are in-frame only. Not every clone is retained; where verified, under half of the shortfall comes from an unresolved V gene, and the cause of the rest is unknown. V and J calls and clone size follow that table, whereas D and trimming were derived from the DNA. The sample table shows approximately 410,000 clones, and 92% are seen once. Less than 2% of the sample is taken by the ten largest.

There are a few counts of this clone. Which antigen it targets is not known. No qualities accompany the bases; no much larger clone lies one base away. Reading the label with the study, this specimen's treatment or condition is: around 19 received Ad26.COV2.S at low or high dose, single or two shots; 5 received placebo; per-sample allocation not given. Repertoires of vaccine and placebo recipients were sequenced from samples collected on day 63 after the first injection. Cohort 1b enrolled around 23 adults aged 18-55 years at a single site in Boston, USA, between 29 July and 7 August 2020. Ad26.COV2.S was a replication-incompetent adenovirus type 26 vector that expressed a prefusion-stabilized SARS-CoV-2 spike protein derived from the original Wuhan strain. Its CDR3 holds 12 amino acids, cysteine through phenylalanine. Of all the DNA, just the CDR3 is kept, 36 bases in frame from base 1. CDR1 MNHEY and CDR2 SVGAGI were looked up in the germline V gene. At the junction V is shortened by 8 bases and J by 5 bases, with 12 bases in between.

The sequence came from a person between 18 and 59 years old who received the Ad26.COV2.S COVID-19 vaccine or a placebo. Source: peripheral blood, taken in a trial of Ad26.COV2.S vaccine versus placebo. The V and J genes are TRBV6-5 and TRBJ1-1; matching of 5 bases hints at TRBD1 as the D gene. The DNA reads TGTGCCAGCTTGGGGCAGAGGACTGAAGCTTTCTTT. Translated, this is CASLGQRTEAFF.